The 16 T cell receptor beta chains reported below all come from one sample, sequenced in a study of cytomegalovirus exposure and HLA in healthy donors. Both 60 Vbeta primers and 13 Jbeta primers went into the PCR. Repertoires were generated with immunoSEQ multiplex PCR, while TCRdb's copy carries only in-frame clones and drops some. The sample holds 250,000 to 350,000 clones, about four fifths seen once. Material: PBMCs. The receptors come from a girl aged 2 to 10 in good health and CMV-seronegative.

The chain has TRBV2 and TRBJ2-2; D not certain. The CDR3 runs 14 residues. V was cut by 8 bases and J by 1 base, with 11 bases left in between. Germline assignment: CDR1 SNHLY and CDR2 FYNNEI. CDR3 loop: CASFEPLNTGELFF. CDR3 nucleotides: TGTGCCAGCTTCGAGCCTCTGAACACCGGGGAGCTGTTTTTT. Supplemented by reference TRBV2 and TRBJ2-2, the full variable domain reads EPEVTQTPSHQVTQMGQEVILRCVPISNHLYFYWYRQILGQKVEFLVSFYNNEISEKSEIFDDQFSVERPDGSNFTLKIRSTKLEDSAMYFCASFEPLNTGELFFGEGSRLTVL.

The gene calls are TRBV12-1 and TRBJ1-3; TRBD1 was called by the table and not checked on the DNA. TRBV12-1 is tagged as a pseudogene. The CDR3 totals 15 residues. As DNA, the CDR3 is TGTGCCAGCAGCTTCTATTACGGGACAAGTGACACCATATATTTT. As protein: CASSFYYGTSDTIYF.

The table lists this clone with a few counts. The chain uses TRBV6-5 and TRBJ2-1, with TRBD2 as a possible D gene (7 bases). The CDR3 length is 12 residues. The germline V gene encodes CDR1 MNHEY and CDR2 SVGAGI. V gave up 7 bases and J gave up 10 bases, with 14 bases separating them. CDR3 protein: CASNYKGGEQFF. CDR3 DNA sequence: TGTGCCAGCAACTATAAGGGGGGGGAGCAGTTCTTC.

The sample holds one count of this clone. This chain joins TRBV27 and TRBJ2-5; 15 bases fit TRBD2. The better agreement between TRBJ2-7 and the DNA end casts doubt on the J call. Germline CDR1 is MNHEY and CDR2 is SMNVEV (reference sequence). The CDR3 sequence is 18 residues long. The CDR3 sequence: CASSLSWAGTSGGYEQYF. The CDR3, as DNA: TGTGCCAGCAGTTTATCATGGGCCGGGACTAGCGGGGGGTACGAGCAGTACTTC.

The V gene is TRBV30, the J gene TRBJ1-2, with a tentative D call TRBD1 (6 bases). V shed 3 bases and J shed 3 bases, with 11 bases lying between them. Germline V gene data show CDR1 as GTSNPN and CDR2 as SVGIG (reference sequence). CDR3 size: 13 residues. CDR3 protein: CAWRDSTDYGYTF. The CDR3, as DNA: TGTGCCTGGAGGGACAGCACTGACTATGGCTACACCTTC.

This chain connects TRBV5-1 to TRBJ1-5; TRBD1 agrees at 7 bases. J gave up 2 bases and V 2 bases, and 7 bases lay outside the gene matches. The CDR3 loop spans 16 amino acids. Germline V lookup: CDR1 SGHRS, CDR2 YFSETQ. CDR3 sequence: CASSFLPGQGNQPQHF. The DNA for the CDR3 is TGCGCCAGCAGCTTCCTTCCCGGACAGGGCAATCAGCCCCAGCATTTT. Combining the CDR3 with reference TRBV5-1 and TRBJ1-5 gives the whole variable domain KAGVTQTPRYLIKTRGQQVTLSCSPISGHRSVSWYQQTPGQGLQFLFEYFSETQRNKGNFPGRFSGRQFSNSRSEMNVSTLELGDSALYLCASSFLPGQGNQPQHFGDGTRLSIL.

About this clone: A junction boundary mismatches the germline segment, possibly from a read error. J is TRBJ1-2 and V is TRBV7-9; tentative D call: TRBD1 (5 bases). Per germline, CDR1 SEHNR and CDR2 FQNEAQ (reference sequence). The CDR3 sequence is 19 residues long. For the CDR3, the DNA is TGTTCCAGCAGCTTAGGAAGGGGTCTAGACGTACCACCGATCTATGGCTACACCTTC. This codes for CSSSLGRGLDVPPIYGYTF.

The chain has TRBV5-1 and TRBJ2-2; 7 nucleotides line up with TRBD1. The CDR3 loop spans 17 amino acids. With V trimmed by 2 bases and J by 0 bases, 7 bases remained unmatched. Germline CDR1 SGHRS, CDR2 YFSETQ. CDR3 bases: TGCGCCAGCAGCTTACCGCCGGGACAGACGAACACCGGGGAGCTGTTTTTT. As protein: CASSLPPGQTNTGELFF.

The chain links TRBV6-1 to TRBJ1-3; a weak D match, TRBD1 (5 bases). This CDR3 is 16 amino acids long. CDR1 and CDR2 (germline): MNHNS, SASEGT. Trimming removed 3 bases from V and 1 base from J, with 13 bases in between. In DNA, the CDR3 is TGTGCCAGCAGTGATGGCAGGGTGCGGTCTGGAAACACCATATATTTT. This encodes CASSDGRVRSGNTIYF.

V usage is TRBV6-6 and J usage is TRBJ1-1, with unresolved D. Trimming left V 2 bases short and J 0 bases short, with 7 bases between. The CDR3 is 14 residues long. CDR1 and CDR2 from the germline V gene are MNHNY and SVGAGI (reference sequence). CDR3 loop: CASSYLPLNTEAFF. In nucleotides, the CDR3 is TGTGCCAGCAGTTACCTCCCTTTGAACACTGAAGCTTTCTTT.

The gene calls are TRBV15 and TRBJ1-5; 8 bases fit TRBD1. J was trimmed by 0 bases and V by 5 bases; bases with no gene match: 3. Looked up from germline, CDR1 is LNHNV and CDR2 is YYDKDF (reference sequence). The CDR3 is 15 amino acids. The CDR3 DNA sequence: TGTGCCACCAGCCGGGACAGGAGTAGCAATCAGCCCCAGCATTTT. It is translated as CATSRDRSSNQPQHF.

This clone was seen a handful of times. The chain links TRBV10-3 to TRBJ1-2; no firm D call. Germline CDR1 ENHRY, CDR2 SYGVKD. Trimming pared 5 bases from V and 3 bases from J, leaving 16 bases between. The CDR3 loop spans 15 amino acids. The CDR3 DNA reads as TGTGCCATCAGTTTCTTCTCGACTACCGACTATGGCTACACCTTC. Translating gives CAISFFSTTDYGYTF.

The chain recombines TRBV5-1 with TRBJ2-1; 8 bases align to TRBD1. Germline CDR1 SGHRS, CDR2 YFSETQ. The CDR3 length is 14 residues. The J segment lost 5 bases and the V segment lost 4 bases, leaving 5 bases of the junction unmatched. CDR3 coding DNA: TGCGCCAGCAGCAGGGACAGGCAGGACAATGAGCAGTTCTTC. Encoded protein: CASSRDRQDNEQFF.

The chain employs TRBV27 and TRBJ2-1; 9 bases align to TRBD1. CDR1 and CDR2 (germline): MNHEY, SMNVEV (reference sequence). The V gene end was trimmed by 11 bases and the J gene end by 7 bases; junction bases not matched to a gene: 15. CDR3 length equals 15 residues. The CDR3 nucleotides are TGTGCCCGGAGGCCACTCAGACAGGGGGGGAATGAGCAGTTCTTC. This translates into CARRPLRQGGNEQFF.

The CDR3 spells CASSPRTSGSNEQFF. In nucleotides, the CDR3 is TGTGCCAGCAGCCCCCGGACTAGCGGGTCTAATGAGCAGTTCTTC. The chain uses TRBV7-3 and TRBJ2-1, with 11 bases matching TRBD2. From germline, CDR1 is SGHTA and CDR2 FQGTGA. This CDR3 is built from 15 residues. After removal of 5 bases from V and 7 bases from J, the junction contained 7 bases not matched to a gene.

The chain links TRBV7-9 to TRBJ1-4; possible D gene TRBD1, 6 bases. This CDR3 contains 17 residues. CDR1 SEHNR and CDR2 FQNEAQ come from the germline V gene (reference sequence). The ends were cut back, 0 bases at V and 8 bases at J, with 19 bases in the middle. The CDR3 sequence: CASSLAGSGGHREKLFF. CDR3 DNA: TGTGCCAGCAGCTTAGCGGGATCGGGGGGCCACAGAGAAAAACTGTTTTTT.